This paragraph covers one T cell receptor (beta chain) sequence. As yet, its antigen is unknown. The sample is drawn from a study of T-cell reconstitution after alpha-beta-depleted transplantation in children. Study-level points and caveats: The origin of alpha-beta T cells about two months after transplant was reportedly several hundred expanded graft clones. It was surviving recipient T cells and thymic progenitors that gave some patients high TCRbeta diversity at day 60. Once a year had passed after transplant, T-cell counts and diversity came mostly from newly produced T cells.

V dropped 0 bases and J dropped 5 bases, with 13 bases sitting between them. Germline V gives CDR1 LGHDT, CDR2 YNNKEL (reference sequence). This CDR3 comprises 15 residues. A TCRbeta library incorporating unique molecular identifiers was prepared. TCRdb re-analysed the PCR reads in MiXCR, keeping a single row per CDR3 protein. Seen here are 250,000 to 350,000 distinct CDR3 sequences, 23% observed once, and the top ten hold roughly 9.8%. The specimen was PBMCs, mostly from graft donor cells, collected 180 days after TCRalphabeta/CD19-depleted stem cell transplant. This chain connects TRBV3-1 to TRBJ2-5; tentatively, D is TRBD1 or TRBD2 (5 bases each). The origin of this receptor is a male patient between 5 and 17 years old who had a stem cell transplant for acute lymphoblastic leukemia, so the T cells may come from the graft donor. CDR3 amino acids: CASSQDRGRVETQYF. The CDR3 coding sequence is TGTGCCAGCAGCCAAGATCGGGGCAGAGTGGAGACCCAGTACTTC.